The source of this TCR beta chain is a study of identical twins. Findings of the study overall: Fewer insertions characterized abundant cord blood beta clonotypes, whereas memory repertoires showed none. There is a chance that invariant MAIT and iNKT cells partially muddied zero-insertion analyses. It was out-of-frame TCR alpha sharing in monozygotic twins that models underestimated. Out-of-frame alpha sequences shared between twins exhibited an excess of low generation probability.

Trimming took off 6 bases at V and 1 base at J, with 10 bases between the two ends. CDR1 is MNHNS and CDR2 is SASEGT in the germline V gene. This CDR3 is 13 amino acids long. This clonotype turned up a few times. Its antigen is not identified. TCRdb independently ran MiXCR on the 5' RACE reads; one entry per CDR3 protein. The sample consists of 690,000 or so distinct CDR3 sequences, over 8.5% of them appearing once. The sample was also linked to a second study, of yellow fever vaccine responses in identical twins.

This clonotype was sampled from a young woman in good health. The sample taken for sequencing was PBMCs. V is TRBV6-1 and J is TRBJ2-7; tentative D call: TRBD1 (5 bases). CDR3 loop: CASRVTGSYEQYF. The CDR3 DNA reads TGTGCCAGCAGGGTCACAGGTTCCTACGAGCAGTACTTC.